One sample yielded the 14 T cell receptor beta chains listed below, sequenced in a study of T cells in Graves' hyperthyroidism and ophthalmopathy. Regions amplified from RNA transcripts were the TCR beta CDR3 regions. The TCR CDR3 first-round RT-PCR relied on the HTBI primer set. TCRdb re-analysed the multiplex PCR reads in MiXCR, keeping a single row per CDR3 protein. The sample has approximately 490,000 distinct CDR3 sequences; 20% to 25% are singletons. Sample: blood. The receptor set was obtained from a woman aged 70-85 years with Graves' ophthalmopathy.

The V and J genes are TRBV10-3 and TRBJ1-1; the match to TRBD1 covers 9 bases. Germline V CDR1 and CDR2: ENHRY, SYGVKD. The CDR3 contains 14 residues. V was clipped by 6 bases and J by 4 bases; unmatched bases: 6. The CDR3 loop is CAISRDRATTEAFF. The CDR3 nucleotides read TGTGCCATCAGCAGGGACAGGGCGACCACTGAAGCTTTCTTT.

The chain employs TRBV28 and TRBJ2-5; 7 nucleotides match TRBD2. The CDR3 is 15 amino acids. After removal of 4 bases from V and 4 bases from J, the junction contained 9 bases not matched to a gene. Per germline, CDR1 MDHEN and CDR2 SYDVKM. CDR3 protein: CASSWARTRRETQYF. CDR3 bases: TGTGCCAGCAGTTGGGCTAGGACTAGGAGAGAGACCCAGTACTTC.

This clonotype was counted ten times or more. The chain joins TRBV7-3 to TRBJ2-3; no clear D gene. Trimming removed 4 bases at V and 5 bases at J, with 7 bases between. Germline CDR1 and CDR2: SGHTA and FQGTGA. This CDR3 spans 12 amino acids. The CDR3 region is CASSSSQDTQYF. CDR3 bases: TGTGCCAGCAGCTCAAGTCAAGATACGCAGTATTTT.

The chain is built from TRBV19 and TRBJ1-5; no reliable D call. V gave up 3 bases and J gave up 6 bases, with 24 bases separating them. The CDR3 runs to 18 residues. The germline CDR1 and CDR2 sequences are LNHDA and SQIVND (reference sequence). The CDR3 reads CASSIVGQVSSSFQPQHF. The CDR3 DNA reads as TGTGCCAGTAGTATCGTCGGGCAGGTCAGTTCATCATTTCAGCCCCAGCATTTT.

The chain couples TRBV20-1 to TRBJ1-1; D is undetermined. CDR1 and CDR2 (germline): DFQATT, SNEGSKA (reference sequence). The CDR3 runs to 13 residues. V was clipped by 6 bases and J by 0 bases, with 11 bases between them. CDR3 in DNA: TGCAGTGCCAAGGAGGATTTGAACACTGAAGCTTTCTTT. It yields the protein CSAKEDLNTEAFF.

This rearrangement joins TRBV27 to TRBJ1-4, with 7 bases that match TRBD1. After removal of 6 bases from V and 2 bases from J, the junction contained 9 bases not matched to a gene. Germline CDR1 is MNHEY and CDR2 is SMNVEV (reference sequence). This CDR3 is built from 16 residues. CDR3 nucleotide sequence: TGTGCCAGCAGGGTCTATGGGACAGATACTAATGAAAAACTGTTTTTT. Protein: CASRVYGTDTNEKLFF. The variable domain in full, completed from reference TRBV27 and TRBJ1-4, reads EAQVTQNPRYLITVTGKKLTVTCSQNMNHEYMSWYRQDPGLGLRQIYYSMNVEVTDKGDVPEGYKVSRKEKRNFPLILESPSPNQTSLYFCASRVYGTDTNEKLFFGSGTQLSVL.

This clonotype was seen only a few times. This chain joins TRBV20-1 and TRBJ1-6; D perhaps matches TRBD1 (5 bases). V lost 5 bases and J lost 9, with 11 bases in between. The CDR3 totals 12 residues. The germline gives CDR1 DFQATT, CDR2 SNEGSKA (reference sequence). The CDR3 nucleotides read TGCAGTGCTCCAGGGATTCGTTCACCCCTCCACTTT. Translation gives CSAPGIRSPLHF.

Regarding this clonotype: Sequence at one end of the junction differs from germline and may be a read error. The rearrangement uses TRBV9 and TRBJ2-2; TRBD2 might be the D (5 bases). Germline V gene lookup returns CDR1 SGDLS and CDR2 YYNGEE. The CDR3 contains 14 residues. The CDR3 DNA reads TGCGCCAGCTCAGTATGGGGAGTCACCGGGGAGCTGTTTTTT. Translation gives CASSVWGVTGELFF.

CDR3 sequence: CSARVTEQFF. In DNA, the CDR3 is TGCAGTGCTAGAGTCACTGAGCAGTTCTTC. V usage is TRBV20-1 and J usage is TRBJ2-1; D gene uncertain. This CDR3 comprises 10 residues. The V gene's germline CDR1 is DFQATT and CDR2 SNEGSKA (reference sequence). The V end was cut by 1 base, the J end by 9 bases, with 4 bases between.

This chain joins TRBV6-5 and TRBJ2-2; no firm D call. The CDR3 is made up of 12 amino acids. The germline V gene has CDR1 MNHEY and CDR2 SVGAGI. The germline V and J ends were trimmed by 7 bases and 5 bases, with 8 bases remaining between them. CDR3 loop: CASNLRTGELFF. As DNA, the CDR3 is TGTGCCAGCAATTTGAGAACCGGGGAGCTGTTTTTT.

There are a few counts of this clonotype. V gene TRBV27 combines with J gene TRBJ1-6; D gene unclear. Between the trimmed V and J ends, which lost 6 bases and 0 bases, there was a span of 15 bases. Germline values: CDR1 MNHEY, CDR2 SMNVEV (reference sequence). The CDR3 totals 17 residues. CDR3 nucleotide sequence: TGTGCCAGCAGCCGGACGGCCGAAAGCTCCTATAATTCACCCCTCCACTTT. Residues: CASSRTAESSYNSPLHF.

The V gene is TRBV30, the J gene TRBJ2-7; a weak D match, TRBD1 (5 bases). The CDR3 extends over 11 amino acids. V lost 7 bases, J lost 3 bases, and 10 bases lay in between. Germline CDR1 GTSNPN, CDR2 SVGIG (reference sequence). The CDR3 here is CALTANYEQYF. The DNA for the CDR3 is TGTGCCTTGACAGCTAACTACGAGCAGTACTTC.

This clonotype turned up a few times. This chain uses TRBV18 with TRBJ1-1, with a weak D call TRBD1 (6 bases). Germline V lookup: CDR1 KGHSH, CDR2 LQKENI. The CDR3 covers 13 residues. Trimming stripped 5 bases from V and 4 bases from J, with 11 bases between. The CDR3 bases are TGTGCCAGCTCATACAGGGCCGGCACTGAAGCTTTCTTT. It translates to CASSYRAGTEAFF. Using reference TRBV18 and TRBJ1-1 for the parts outside the CDR3, the full variable domain is NAGVMQNPRHLVRRRGQEARLRCSPMKGHSHVYWYRQLPEEGLKFMVYLQKENIIDESGMPKERFSAEFPKEGPSILRIQQVVRGDSAAYFCASSYRAGTEAFFGQGTRLTVV.

This clonotype was counted a few times. The rearrangement joins TRBV30 to TRBJ1-2, with unresolved D. Deletions cut 0 bases from V and 5 bases from J, with 10 bases between. Germline CDR1 and CDR2: GTSNPN and SVGIG (reference sequence). The CDR3 extends over 13 amino acids. CDR3 in amino acids: CAWSVEGRYGYTF. The CDR3 nucleotides are TGTGCCTGGAGTGTAGAGGGCAGATATGGCTACACCTTC.